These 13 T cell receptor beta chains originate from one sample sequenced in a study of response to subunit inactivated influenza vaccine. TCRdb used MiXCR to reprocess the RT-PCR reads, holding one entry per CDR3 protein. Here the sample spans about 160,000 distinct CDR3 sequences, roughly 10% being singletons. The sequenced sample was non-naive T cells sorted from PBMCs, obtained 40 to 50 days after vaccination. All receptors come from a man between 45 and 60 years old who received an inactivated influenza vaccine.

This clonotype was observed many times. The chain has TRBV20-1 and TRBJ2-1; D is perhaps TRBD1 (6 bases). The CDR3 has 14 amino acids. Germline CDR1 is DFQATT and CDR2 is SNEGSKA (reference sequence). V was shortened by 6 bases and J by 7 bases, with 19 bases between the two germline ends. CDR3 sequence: CSATGTLRNNEQFF. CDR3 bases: TGCAGTGCAACCGGGACACTGAGGAATAATGAGCAGTTCTTC.

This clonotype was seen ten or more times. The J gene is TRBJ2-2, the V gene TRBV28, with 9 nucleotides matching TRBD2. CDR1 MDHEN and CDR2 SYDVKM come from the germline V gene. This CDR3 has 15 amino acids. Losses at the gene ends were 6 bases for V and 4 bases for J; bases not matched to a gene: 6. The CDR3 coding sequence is TGTGCCAGCAGCCAGGCTAGCGGGGTCACCGGGGAGCTGTTTTTT. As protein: CASSQASGVTGELFF.

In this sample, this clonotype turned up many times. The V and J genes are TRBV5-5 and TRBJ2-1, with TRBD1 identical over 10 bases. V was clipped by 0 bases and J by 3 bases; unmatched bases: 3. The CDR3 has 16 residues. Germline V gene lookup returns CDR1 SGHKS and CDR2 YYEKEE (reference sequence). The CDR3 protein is CASSLEDRGNYNEQFF. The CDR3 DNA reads TGTGCCAGCAGCTTGGAGGACAGGGGGAACTACAATGAGCAGTTCTTC.

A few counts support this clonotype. In DNA form, the CDR3 reads TGTGCCAGCAGCTTAGCGGGCCGTCAGGGTTGGTCAGATACGCAGTATTTT. Translating it yields CASSLAGRQGWSDTQYF. This chain uses TRBV7-9 with TRBJ2-3, with a weak D call TRBD1 (5 bases). CDR1 and CDR2 from the germline V gene are SEHNR and FQNEAQ (reference sequence). V lost 0 bases and J lost 4, with 17 bases in between. The CDR3 totals 17 residues.

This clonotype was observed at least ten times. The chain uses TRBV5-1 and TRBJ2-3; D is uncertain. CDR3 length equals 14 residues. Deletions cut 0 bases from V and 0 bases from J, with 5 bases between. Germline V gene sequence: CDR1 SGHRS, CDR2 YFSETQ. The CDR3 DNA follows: TGCGCCAGCAGCTTGGCTGGGAGCACAGATACGCAGTATTTT. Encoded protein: CASSLAGSTDTQYF.

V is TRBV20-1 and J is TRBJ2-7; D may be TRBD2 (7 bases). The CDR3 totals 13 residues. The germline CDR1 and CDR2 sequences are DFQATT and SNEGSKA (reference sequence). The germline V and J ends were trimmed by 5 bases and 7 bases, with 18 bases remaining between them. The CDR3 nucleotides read TGCAGTGCTCCTCCCCGGGGGGCGTGGGAGCAGTACTTC. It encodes CSAPPRGAWEQYF.

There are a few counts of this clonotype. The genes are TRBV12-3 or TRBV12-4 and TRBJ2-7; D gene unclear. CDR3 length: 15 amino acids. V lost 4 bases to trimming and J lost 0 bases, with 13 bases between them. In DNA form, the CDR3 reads TGTGCCAGCAGTTCGACCAAAAAACTCTCCTACGAGCAGTACTTC. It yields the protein CASSSTKKLSYEQYF.

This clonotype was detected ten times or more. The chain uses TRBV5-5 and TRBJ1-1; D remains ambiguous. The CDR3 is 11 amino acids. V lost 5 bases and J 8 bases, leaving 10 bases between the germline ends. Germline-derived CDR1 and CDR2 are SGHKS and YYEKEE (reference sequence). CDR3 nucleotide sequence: TGTGCCAGCAGTAGCGTCCGAGAAGCTTTCTTT. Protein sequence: CASSSVREAFF.

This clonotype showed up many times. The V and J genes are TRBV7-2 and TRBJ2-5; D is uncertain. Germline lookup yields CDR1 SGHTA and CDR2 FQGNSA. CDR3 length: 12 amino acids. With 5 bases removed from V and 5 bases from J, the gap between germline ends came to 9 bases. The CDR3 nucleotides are TGTGCCAGCAGCCCAACTCGCGAGACCCAGTACTTC. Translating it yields CASSPTRETQYF.

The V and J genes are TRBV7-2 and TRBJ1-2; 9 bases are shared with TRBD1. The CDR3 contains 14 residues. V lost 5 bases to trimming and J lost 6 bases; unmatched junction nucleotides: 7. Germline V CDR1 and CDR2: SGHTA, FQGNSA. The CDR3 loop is CASSRTGDRDGYTF. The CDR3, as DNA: TGTGCCAGCAGCCGGACAGGGGATAGAGATGGCTACACCTTC.

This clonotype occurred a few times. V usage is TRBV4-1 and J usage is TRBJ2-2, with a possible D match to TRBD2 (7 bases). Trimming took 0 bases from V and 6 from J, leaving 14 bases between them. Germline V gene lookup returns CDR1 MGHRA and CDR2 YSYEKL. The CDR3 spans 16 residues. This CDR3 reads CASSQDRGASPGELFF. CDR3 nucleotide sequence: TGCGCCAGCAGCCAAGATCGGGGGGCGAGTCCCGGGGAGCTGTTTTTT.

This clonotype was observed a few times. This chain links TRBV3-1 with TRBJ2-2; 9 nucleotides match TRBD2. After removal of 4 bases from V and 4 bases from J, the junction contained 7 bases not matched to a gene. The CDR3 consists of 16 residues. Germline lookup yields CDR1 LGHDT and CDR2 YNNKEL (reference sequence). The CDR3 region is CASSRFGRGGTGELFF. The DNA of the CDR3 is TGTGCCAGCAGCCGCTTCGGGCGGGGGGGCACCGGGGAGCTGTTTTTT.

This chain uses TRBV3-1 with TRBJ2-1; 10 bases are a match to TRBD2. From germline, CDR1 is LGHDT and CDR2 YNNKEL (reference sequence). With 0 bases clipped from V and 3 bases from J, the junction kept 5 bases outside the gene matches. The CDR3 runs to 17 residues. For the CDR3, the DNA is TGTGCCAGCAGCCAAGATCCTAGCGGGAGAATCTACAATGAGCAGTTCTTC. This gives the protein CASSQDPSGRIYNEQFF.